A single sample is the source of the 15 T cell receptor beta chains below, sequenced in a study of beta chain features in type 1 diabetes. Reverse transcription of all isolated RNA meant that expressed TCRB transcripts were sequenced. The repertoire was sequenced with immunoSEQ multiplex PCR; TCRdb's copy has only in-frame clones and lacks some. The sample has around 450,000 clones, about an eighth seen once. Sequencing was carried out using naive CD4+ T cells from blood. All receptors come from a woman younger than 30 in good health.

This clone was counted a few times. The CDR3 nucleotides read TGTGCCAGCAGTTTAACCCAGGTCACTGAAGCTTTCTTT. Translation: CASSLTQVTEAFF. V gene TRBV27 combines with J gene TRBJ1-1; D uncertain. The germline CDR1 and CDR2 sequences are MNHEY and SMNVEV (reference sequence). V was clipped by 2 bases and J by 4 bases, with 8 bases between them. The CDR3 has 13 residues.

The table lists this clone with many counts. The rearrangement uses TRBV9 and TRBJ2-5; D not certain. V lost 4 bases and J lost 5, with 12 bases in between. Germline CDR1 SGDLS, CDR2 YYNGEE. This CDR3 has 13 residues. The CDR3 reads CASSSNRGETQYF. The DNA of the CDR3 is TGTGCCAGCAGCTCCAACCGTGGGGAGACCCAGTACTTC.

The chain carries TRBV2 and TRBJ2-1, with D perhaps matching TRBD1 or TRBD2 (5 bases each). The germline gives CDR1 SNHLY, CDR2 FYNNEI. Trimming removed 5 bases at V and 7 bases at J, with 12 bases between. This CDR3 is 13 amino acids long. The CDR3 sequence is CASSQGRLNEQFF. The CDR3 region has the DNA TGTGCCAGCAGTCAGGGACGACTGAATGAGCAGTTCTTC.

This clone was seen only a few times. This chain links TRBV5-1 with TRBJ2-2, with TRBD2 matching over 11 bases. There are 16 residues in the CDR3. Germline V lookup: CDR1 SGHRS, CDR2 YFSETQ. The ends lost 5 bases at V and 3 bases at J; junction bases unmatched: 6. This CDR3 is CASSPGTSGYTGELFF. CDR3 DNA: TGCGCCAGCAGTCCCGGGACTAGCGGCTACACCGGGGAGCTGTTTTTT.

A few counts support this clone. J is TRBJ2-3 and V is TRBV15, with 8 bases aligning to TRBD2. The CDR3 loop spans 14 amino acids. V lost 5 bases and J lost 3; bases outside the gene matches: 4. Germline values: CDR1 LNHNV, CDR2 YYDKDF (reference sequence). For the CDR3, the DNA is TGTGCCACCAGCGGCGGGGGGCGGACAGATACGCAGTATTTT. Amino acids: CATSGGGRTDTQYF.

The CDR3 reads CSVANGANVLTF. CDR3 DNA: TGCAGCGTTGCGAATGGGGCCAACGTCCTGACTTTC. The chain joins TRBV29-1 to TRBJ2-6, with D unclear. Germline V gene sequence: CDR1 SQVTM, CDR2 ANQGSEA. The CDR3 is 12 amino acids. Trimming stripped 4 bases from V and 3 bases from J, with 4 bases between.

The chain couples TRBV9 to TRBJ1-5; no firm D call. Trimming cost V 2 bases and J 3 bases, with 9 bases left between them. Germline-derived CDR1 and CDR2 are SGDLS and YYNGEE. The CDR3 covers 14 residues. CDR3 loop: CASSVDNSNQPQHF. The CDR3 DNA reads as TGTGCCAGCAGCGTCGACAATTCCAATCAGCCCCAGCATTTT. The variable domain in full, completed from reference TRBV9 and TRBJ1-5, reads DSGVTQTPKHLITATGQRVTLRCSPRSGDLSVYWYQQSLDQGLQFLIQYYNGEERAKGNILERFSAQQFPDLHSELNLSSLELGDSALYFCASSVDNSNQPQHFGDGTRLSIL.

This clone was detected a few times. This chain connects TRBV29-1 to TRBJ2-2, with 9 bases lining up with TRBD1. The CDR3 sequence is 15 residues long. In germline, CDR1 is SQVTM, CDR2 ANQGSEA. The V gene end was trimmed by 5 bases and the J gene end by 0 bases; junction bases not matched to a gene: 4. The CDR3 is CSVPDRGANTGELFF. CDR3 bases: TGCAGCGTTCCGGACAGGGGTGCGAACACCGGGGAGCTGTTTTTT.

The V gene is TRBV9, the J gene TRBJ2-5; D call uncertain. CDR3 length equals 14 residues. Germline assignment: CDR1 SGDLS and CDR2 YYNGEE. V shed 4 bases and J shed 5 bases, with 15 bases lying between them. Here the CDR3 reads CASSQSPSWETQYF. CDR3 nucleotide sequence: TGTGCCAGCAGCCAGTCCCCTAGTTGGGAGACCCAGTACTTC.

This clone was counted between two and nine times. This sequence joins TRBV2 and TRBJ2-1; D is tentatively TRBD1 or TRBD2 (6 bases each). This CDR3 region has 14 residues. Deletions cut 6 bases from V and 1 base from J, with 10 bases between. Per germline, CDR1 SNHLY and CDR2 FYNNEI. The chain's CDR3 is CASRPGASYNEQFF. The CDR3 DNA is TGTGCCAGCAGACCGGGGGCTTCCTACAATGAGCAGTTCTTC.

J is TRBJ1-1 and V is TRBV23-1, with D perhaps matching TRBD1 (6 bases). TRBV23-1 is an ORF for which the function is uncertain. V lost 4 bases to trimming and J lost 0 bases, with 15 bases between them. This CDR3 has 16 residues. This CDR3 reads CASSRPITGLNTEAFF. The DNA of the CDR3 is TGCGCCAGCAGTCGTCCCATTACAGGGTTGAACACTGAAGCTTTCTTT.

The gene calls are TRBV7-2 and TRBJ1-4, with D uncertain. The germline CDR1 and CDR2 sequences are SGHTA and FQGNSA. Trimming left V 6 bases short and J 7 bases short, with 18 bases between. The CDR3 extends over 15 amino acids. This chain's CDR3 is CASSLAVGLSEKLFF. DNA for the CDR3: TGTGCCAGCAGTCTCGCGGTTGGGCTGTCTGAAAAACTGTTTTTT.

The chain links TRBV18 to TRBJ1-1, with D uncertain. This CDR3 contains 15 residues. Germline assignment: CDR1 KGHSH and CDR2 LQKENI. V was cut by 3 bases and J by 1 base, with 12 bases left in between. The CDR3 loop is CASSPEGRTNTEAFF. DNA of the CDR3: TGTGCCAGCTCACCCGAGGGAAGGACGAACACTGAAGCTTTCTTT.

This clone was detected a few times. The chain recombines TRBV7-3 with TRBJ2-3, with 14 bases lining up with TRBD2. The trim removed 5 bases at V and 7 bases at J, leaving 2 bases unmatched. This CDR3 has 14 residues. The germline V gene has CDR1 SGHTA and CDR2 FQGTGA. Here the CDR3 reads CASSGTSGGHTQYF. CDR3 DNA sequence: TGTGCCAGCAGCGGGACTAGCGGGGGCCATACGCAGTATTTT.

The CDR3 region has the DNA TGCGCCAGCAGCTTGGTAGGCGGGACAGGGGCTTCCGGGTCCTACAATGAGCAGTTCTTC. Protein: CASSLVGGTGASGSYNEQFF. The chain joins TRBV5-1 to TRBJ2-1, with 10 positions matching TRBD1. Trimming removed 0 bases from V and 1 base from J; junction bases left unmatched: 13. CDR3 length: 20 residues. Germline CDR1 SGHRS, CDR2 YFSETQ.